Given below is one T cell receptor beta chain in context. V lost 2 bases and J 3 bases, leaving 7 bases between the germline ends. This CDR3 spans 13 amino acids. Germline V gene lookup returns CDR1 MNHNS and CDR2 SASEGT. This specimen comes from a study of blood T cell repertoires in COVID-19. Per the original methods: The authors estimated nucleated cell counts from reference gene primer amplification. Some clones are missing from TCRdb's copy, which holds only in-frame ones; the method was immunoSEQ multiplex PCR. V and J calls and clone size follow that table, whereas D and trimming were derived from the DNA. The sample lists about 230,000 clones, roughly nine tenths occurring once. Donors in Cohort 3 counted as recovered after two negative PCRs, clearance, or symptom resolution.

V usage is TRBV6-1 and J usage is TRBJ1-2; D uncertain. The sequence derives from a man aged 25-45 years who had recovered from COVID-19. The sequenced material came from PBMCs or T cells enriched from blood (not recorded which). The CDR3 sequence is CASSERDYYGYTF. The DNA of the CDR3 is TGTGCCAGCAGTGAACGGGATTACTATGGCTACACCTTC.